Following are 5 T cell receptor beta chains from one sample sequenced in a study of long-term antiretroviral therapy in people with HIV. Researchers report immunoSEQ v3.0 was run at survey level. TCRdb's copy holds only in-frame clones and misses some; the assay was immunoSEQ multiplex PCR. The table lists around 19,000 clones, approximately 80% of them singletons, with 8.5% to 10% in the top ten. Sequenced here: unsorted PBMCs, sampled 1.2 years after starting antiretroviral therapy. These TCRs come from a woman aged 40 to 50 with HIV.

The chain is built from TRBV4-1 and TRBJ2-7, with TRBD2 matching over 7 bases. The CDR3 runs 15 residues. The germline CDR1 and CDR2 sequences are MGHRA and YSYEKL. Trimming removed 1 base from V and 3 bases from J; junction bases left unmatched: 6. The CDR3: CASSQVSSGVYEQYF. DNA for the CDR3: TGCGCCAGCAGCCAAGTCTCTAGCGGAGTCTACGAGCAGTACTTC.

DNA of the CDR3: TGTGCCAGCAGCGTAGTACCAGCGGGAGGGCCCCGTGGACAGTCGGATACGCAGTATTTT. This translates into CASSVVPAGGPRGQSDTQYF. The chain employs TRBV9 and TRBJ2-3; 10 bases map to TRBD2. The CDR3 has 20 amino acids. Germline-derived CDR1 and CDR2 are SGDLS and YYNGEE. V was clipped by 0 bases and J by 6 bases; unmatched bases: 19.

The chain is built from TRBV28 and TRBJ2-3; no clear D gene. Trimming left V 5 bases short and J 7 bases short, with 16 bases between. CDR1 is MDHEN, CDR2 SYDVKM, per germline. The CDR3 length is 14 residues. As DNA, the CDR3 is TGTGCCAGCAGTCTATCGGTTAATCGCTATACGCAGTATTTT. As protein: CASSLSVNRYTQYF.

V gene TRBV27 combines with J gene TRBJ2-7; TRBD2 matches at 15 bases. Trimming removed 2 bases from V and 0 bases from J; junction bases left unmatched: 8. The CDR3 is made up of 19 amino acids. Germline V CDR1 and CDR2: MNHEY, SMNVEV (reference sequence). CDR3 residues: CASSLIGTSGRPSSYEQYF. The CDR3 DNA follows: TGTGCCAGCAGTTTAATAGGGACTAGCGGGAGGCCGAGCTCCTACGAGCAGTACTTC.

This chain joins TRBV5-1 and TRBJ1-1; unclear D gene. Germline assignment: CDR1 SGHRS and CDR2 YFSETQ. V lost 1 base and J lost 1, with 5 bases in between. The CDR3 consists of 13 residues. The chain's CDR3 is CASSLSPNTEAFF. CDR3 coding DNA: TGCGCCAGCAGCTTGAGTCCGAACACTGAAGCTTTCTTT.